Following are 26 T cell receptor beta chains from one sample sequenced in a study of blood T cell repertoires in COVID-19. Here immunoSEQ multiplex PCR was the method, and the copy in TCRdb shows in-frame clones only, minus some. The sample records under 150,000 clones, 85% to 90% being singletons. Sequencing input: peripheral blood. The receptors come from a man aged 50 or older with active COVID-19.

V is TRBV3-1 (or the pseudogene TRBV3-2) and J is TRBJ1-5; D gene ambiguous. CDR3 length equals 17 residues. The V gene lost 3 bases and the J gene lost 4 bases, with 19 bases spanning the gap. Germline assignment: CDR1 LGHDT and CDR2 YNNKEL (reference sequence). As DNA, the CDR3 is TGTGCCAGCAGCCAGCGTGGGCCCCAAGGTGGGAATCAGCCCCAGCATTTT. It yields the protein CASSQRGPQGGNQPQHF.

The rearrangement uses TRBV6-5 and TRBJ2-7; D possibly corresponds to TRBD1 (5 bases). Trimming took off 0 bases at V and 0 bases at J, with 12 bases between the two ends. CDR1 and CDR2 (germline): MNHEY, SVGAGI. The CDR3 is 16 residues long. CDR3 amino acids: CASSYSPGKHSYEQYF. The CDR3 nucleotides are TGTGCCAGCAGTTACTCGCCAGGGAAGCACTCCTACGAGCAGTACTTC.

The chain is built from TRBV19 and TRBJ1-1; TRBD1 matches 9 bases. This CDR3 spans 13 amino acids. J lost 4 bases, V lost 6 bases, and 3 bases had no gene match. Germline assignment: CDR1 LNHDA and CDR2 SQIVND (reference sequence). The CDR3, as DNA: TGTGCCAGTAGATACAGGGGGCCCACTGAAGCTTTCTTT. It encodes CASRYRGPTEAFF.

V and J are TRBV2 and TRBJ1-4; D is ambiguous. V was pared by 3 bases and J by 7 bases, with 12 bases between. This CDR3 comprises 14 residues. Germline values: CDR1 SNHLY, CDR2 FYNNEI. The CDR3 spells CASSDIWTPEKLFF. The CDR3 DNA is TGTGCCAGCAGTGATATTTGGACTCCTGAAAAACTGTTTTTT.

CDR3 nucleotide sequence: TGTGCCAGTAACGGTTTTAGGGGTTCCACCTATAATTCACCCCTCCACTTT. Translating it yields CASNGFRGSTYNSPLHF. The V and J genes are TRBV19 and TRBJ1-6, with a weak D call TRBD1 (5 bases). CDR3 length: 17 residues. The V end was cut by 7 bases, the J end by 2 bases, with 18 bases between. The germline V gene encodes CDR1 LNHDA and CDR2 SQIVND (reference sequence).

The genes are TRBV6-6 and TRBJ1-2; no reliable D call. CDR1 is MNHNY and CDR2 is SVGAGI in the germline V gene (reference sequence). This CDR3 region has 15 residues. V shed 5 bases and J shed 0 bases, with 13 bases lying between them. This CDR3 is CASSPPTRANYGYTF. CDR3 coding DNA: TGTGCCAGCAGTCCCCCTACGAGAGCTAACTATGGCTACACCTTC.

DNA of the CDR3: TGTGCCAGCCAGGGGCGGTTGAACACTGAAGCTTTCTTT. Encoded protein: CASQGRLNTEAFF. V usage is TRBV6-5 and J usage is TRBJ1-1; D may be TRBD1 (6 bases). The germline V gene encodes CDR1 MNHEY and CDR2 SVGAGI. V shed 8 bases and J shed 0 bases, with 10 bases lying between them. The CDR3 runs to 13 residues.

In this sample, this clone turned up once. The J gene is TRBJ2-5, the V gene TRBV7-2; 7 nucleotides align to TRBD1. This CDR3 is built from 14 residues. Trimming removed 1 base from V and 7 bases from J; junction bases left unmatched: 6. CDR1 is SGHTA and CDR2 is FQGNSA in the germline V gene. CDR3 loop: CASSLDRGLGTQYF. DNA of the CDR3: TGTGCCAGCAGCTTAGATAGGGGGCTCGGGACCCAGTACTTC. Supplemented by reference TRBV7-2 and TRBJ2-5, the full variable domain reads GAGVSQSPSNKVTEKGKDVELRCDPISGHTALYWYRQSLGQGLEFLIYFQGNSAPDKSGLPSDRFSAERTGGSVSTLTIQRTQQEDSAVYLCASSLDRGLGTQYFGPGTRLLVL.

The chain's CDR3 is CASRSAGENDTQYF. CDR3 nucleotide sequence: TGCGCCAGCAGATCAGCGGGGGAGAATGATACGCAGTATTTT. The V and J genes are TRBV10-1 and TRBJ2-3, with 8 positions matching TRBD2. Germline loops: CDR1 WNHNN, CDR2 SYGVQD (reference sequence). V was clipped by 6 bases and J by 6 bases; unmatched bases: 8. There are 14 residues in the CDR3.

The J gene is TRBJ2-2, the V gene TRBV7-2; no clear D. Germline V gene data show CDR1 as SGHTA and CDR2 as FQGNSA. The CDR3 totals 14 residues. With 5 bases removed from V and 8 bases from J, the gap between germline ends came to 15 bases. In nucleotides, the CDR3 is TGTGCCAGCAGCAACTTAGGCGCCGGGGGGGAGCTGTTTTTT. Its protein is CASSNLGAGGELFF.

The chain combines TRBV6-5 with TRBJ2-1, with TRBD2 as a possible D gene (5 bases). Germline loops: CDR1 MNHEY, CDR2 SVGAGI. V lost 6 bases to trimming and J lost 0 bases, with 12 bases between them. The CDR3 sequence is 15 residues long. The CDR3 bases are TGTGCCAGCAGGGGAGCCCCGTCCTCCTACAATGAGCAGTTCTTC. It specifies CASRGAPSSYNEQFF.

J is TRBJ1-6 and V is TRBV10-3; the D gene is possibly TRBD1 (6 bases). With 6 bases removed from V and 1 base from J, the gap between germline ends came to 22 bases. The germline CDR1 and CDR2 sequences are ENHRY and SYGVKD. The CDR3 contains 19 residues. The CDR3 is CAIRETGPASLSYNSPLHF. The DNA for the CDR3 is TGTGCCATCAGGGAGACAGGCCCTGCCAGTCTGTCCTATAATTCACCCCTCCACTTT.

This chain uses TRBV11-2 with TRBJ2-6; no reliable D call. This CDR3 has 13 residues. The V gene's germline CDR1 is SGHAT and CDR2 FQNNGV. Between the trimmed V and J ends, which lost 6 bases and 3 bases, there was a span of 6 bases. This CDR3 reads CASSRIGANVLTF. In DNA, the CDR3 is TGTGCCAGCAGTCGTATTGGGGCCAACGTCCTGACTTTC.

This chain links TRBV6-5 with TRBJ2-7; 8 nucleotides line up with TRBD1. The germline gives CDR1 MNHEY, CDR2 SVGAGI. The CDR3 extends over 14 amino acids. Trimming at V came to 6 bases and at J to 0 bases, leaving 4 bases not matched to a gene. This chain's CDR3 is CASSRTGTSYEQYF. The CDR3 DNA follows: TGTGCCAGCAGCCGGACAGGGACCTCCTACGAGCAGTACTTC.

The chain is built from TRBV19 and TRBJ1-1, with D unresolved. Per germline, CDR1 LNHDA and CDR2 SQIVND (reference sequence). The CDR3 is 13 residues long. Trimming took off 6 bases at V and 4 bases at J, with 12 bases between the two ends. CDR3 nucleotide sequence: TGTGCCAGTAGCCGGACCCGGGGCACTGAAGCTTTCTTT. Translating it yields CASSRTRGTEAFF.

This clone showed up just a few times. This chain links TRBV7-9 with TRBJ1-2; D is unresolved. Deletions cut 1 base from V and 5 bases from J, with 14 bases between. CDR3 length: 15 amino acids. Per germline, CDR1 SEHNR and CDR2 FQNEAQ (reference sequence). As DNA, the CDR3 is TGTGCCAGCAGCTTAGACTGGGAGGGAACTTATGGCTACACCTTC. It encodes CASSLDWEGTYGYTF.

This clone was detected only once. The V gene is TRBV2, the J gene TRBJ1-6; possibly TRBD1 for D (5 bases). Trimming left V 7 bases short and J 10 bases short, with 17 bases between. Looked up from germline, CDR1 is SNHLY and CDR2 is FYNNEI. CDR3 length: 14 amino acids. This chain's CDR3 is CASNPAGIRSPLHF. In DNA, the CDR3 is TGTGCCAGCAATCCGGCAGGGATAAGGTCACCCCTCCACTTT.

J is TRBJ2-7 and V is TRBV11-2; TRBD1 aligns across 10 bases. V was pared by 5 bases and J by 6 bases, with 4 bases of the junction left unmatched. The CDR3 is made up of 13 amino acids. Per the germline V gene, CDR1 is SGHAT and CDR2 is FQNNGV. Here the CDR3 DNA reads TGTGCCAGCAGCGCCCGGACAGGGGGCGAGCAGTACTTC. Translating it yields CASSARTGGEQYF.

This clone has more than one count but fewer than ten. V gene TRBV21-1 combines with J gene TRBJ2-1; TRBD2, the D gene given by the table, was not confirmed from the DNA. TRBV21-1 is described as a pseudogene. The length of the CDR3 is 21 residues. This CDR3 reads CASSKGRIPSGGAYAKNEQFF. In DNA form, the CDR3 reads TGTGCCAGCAGCAAAGGTAGAATTCCTAGCGGGGGGGCCTACGCGAAGAATGAGCAGTTCTTC.

This clone was detected only once. The chain recombines TRBV11-2 with TRBJ2-1, with D perhaps TRBD2 (5 bases). Germline-derived CDR1 and CDR2 are SGHAT and FQNNGV. This CDR3 is 13 amino acids long. Trimming cost V 8 bases and J 1 base, with 9 bases left between them. For the CDR3, the DNA is TGTGCCAGCTCTCTAGCTTCCTACAATGAGCAGTTCTTC. Encoded protein: CASSLASYNEQFF.

V is TRBV3-1 (or the pseudogene TRBV3-2) and J is TRBJ2-3; 10 bases map to TRBD2. The junction had 0 bases not matched to a gene; V was cut back by 1 base and J by 8 bases. Germline CDR1 reads LGHDT; CDR2 reads YNNKEL (reference sequence). The length of the CDR3 is 13 residues. CDR3 protein: CASSQGTSGTQYF. CDR3 nucleotide sequence: TGTGCCAGCAGCCAAGGGACTAGCGGTACGCAGTATTTT.

This clone was counted a single time. V gene TRBV5-5 combines with J gene TRBJ2-3, with TRBD2 matching over 16 bases. There are 17 residues in the CDR3. The germline V gene has CDR1 SGHKS and CDR2 YYEKEE (reference sequence). Trimming at V came to 4 bases and at J to 3 bases, leaving 5 bases not matched to a gene. In nucleotides, the CDR3 is TGTGCCAGCAGCGGACCGGGACTAGCGGGGGGGACAGATACGCAGTATTTT. It codes for CASSGPGLAGGTDTQYF.

V and J are TRBV11-2 and TRBJ2-2; TRBD2 agrees at 13 bases. This CDR3 is built from 17 residues. The germline CDR1 and CDR2 sequences are SGHAT and FQNNGV. Unmatched junction bases numbered 4, after V lost 6 bases and J lost 0 bases. This CDR3 is CASSRLAGGANTGELFF. The CDR3, as DNA: TGTGCCAGCAGTAGACTAGCGGGGGGTGCGAACACCGGGGAGCTGTTTTTT.

This rearrangement joins TRBV27 to TRBJ1-5; D is unclear. The CDR3 contains 16 residues. Trimming left V 5 bases short and J 3 bases short, with 17 bases between. Per germline, CDR1 MNHEY and CDR2 SMNVEV (reference sequence). In DNA form, the CDR3 reads TGTGCCAGCAGTCCCCTCCCCCTAACCCTCAATCAGCCCCAGCATTTT. Amino acid sequence: CASSPLPLTLNQPQHF.

V gene TRBV5-1 combines with J gene TRBJ2-1; D gene uncertain. Germline values: CDR1 SGHRS, CDR2 YFSETQ. The CDR3 is made up of 14 amino acids. Trimming stripped 1 base from V and 3 bases from J, with 8 bases between. The DNA of the CDR3 is TGCGCCAGCAGCTTGCAGCGAGGCTACAATGAGCAGTTCTTC. Translated, it gives CASSLQRGYNEQFF.

The chain joins TRBV19 to TRBJ1-5; no clear D. The CDR3 has 13 residues. CDR1 and CDR2 from the germline V gene are LNHDA and SQIVND (reference sequence). V was clipped by 4 bases and J by 5 bases, with 9 bases between them. The CDR3 nucleotides read TGTGCCAGTAGTAGCGCGGGCTATCAGCCCCAGCATTTT. Protein product: CASSSAGYQPQHF.